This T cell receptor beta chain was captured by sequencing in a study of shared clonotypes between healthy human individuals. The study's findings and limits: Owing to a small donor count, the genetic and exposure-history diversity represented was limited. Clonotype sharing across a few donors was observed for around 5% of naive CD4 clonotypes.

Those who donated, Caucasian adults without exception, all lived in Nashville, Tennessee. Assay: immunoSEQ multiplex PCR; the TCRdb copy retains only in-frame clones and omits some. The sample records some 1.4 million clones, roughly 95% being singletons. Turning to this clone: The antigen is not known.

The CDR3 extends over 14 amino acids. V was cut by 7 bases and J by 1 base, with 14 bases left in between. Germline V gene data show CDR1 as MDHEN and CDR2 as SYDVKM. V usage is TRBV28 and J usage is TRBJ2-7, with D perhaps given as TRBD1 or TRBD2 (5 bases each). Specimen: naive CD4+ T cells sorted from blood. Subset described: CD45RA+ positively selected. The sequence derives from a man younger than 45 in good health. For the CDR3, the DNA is TGTGCCAGCATCCCAGGGACGGTTTCCTACGAGCAGTACTTC. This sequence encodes CASIPGTVSYEQYF.